The sequence of this T cell receptor (beta chain) was determined in a study of T-cell reconstitution after alpha-beta-depleted transplantation in children. The sample holds a few counts of this clonotype. Preparation of the TCRbeta library was carried out with unique molecular identifiers. TCRdb ran MiXCR on the PCR reads and lists one entry per CDR3 protein. The data hold some 460,000 distinct CDR3 sequences, with roughly 15% observed a single time. J was trimmed by 2 bases and V by 4 bases; bases with no gene match: 10. The CDR3 has 15 residues. Germline V gives CDR1 DFQATT, CDR2 SNEGSKA (reference sequence).

Sequences were derived from PBMCs, mostly from graft donor cells, sampled 360 days after TCRalphabeta/CD19-depleted stem cell transplant. The chain combines TRBV20-1 with TRBJ1-2; 7 nucleotides align to TRBD1. The sequence derives from a boy under three years old who had a stem cell transplant for Wiskott-Aldrich syndrome, so the T cells may come from the graft donor. The CDR3 DNA sequence: TGCAGTGCTAAACGACCCGGGACAGTCAACTATGGCTACACCTTC. Protein: CSAKRPGTVNYGYTF.